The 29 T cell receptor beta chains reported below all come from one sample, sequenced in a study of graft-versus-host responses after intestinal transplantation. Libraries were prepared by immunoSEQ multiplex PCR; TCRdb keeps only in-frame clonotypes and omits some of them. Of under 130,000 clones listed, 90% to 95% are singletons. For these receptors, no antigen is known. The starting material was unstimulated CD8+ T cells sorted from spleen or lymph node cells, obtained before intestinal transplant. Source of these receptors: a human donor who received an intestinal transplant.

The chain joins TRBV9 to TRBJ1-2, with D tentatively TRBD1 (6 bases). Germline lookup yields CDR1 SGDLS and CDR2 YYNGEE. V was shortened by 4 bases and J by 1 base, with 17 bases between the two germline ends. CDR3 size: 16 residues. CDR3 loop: CASSPGEGGNNYGYTF. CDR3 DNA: TGTGCCAGCAGCCCCGGTGAAGGGGGAAATAACTATGGCTACACCTTC.

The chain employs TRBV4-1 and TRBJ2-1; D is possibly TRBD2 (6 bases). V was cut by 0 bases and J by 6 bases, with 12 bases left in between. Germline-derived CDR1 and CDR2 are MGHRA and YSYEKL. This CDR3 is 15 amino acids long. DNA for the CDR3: TGCGCCAGCAGCCAAGATCGCGCCGGGGGCAATGAGCAGTTCTTC. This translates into CASSQDRAGGNEQFF.

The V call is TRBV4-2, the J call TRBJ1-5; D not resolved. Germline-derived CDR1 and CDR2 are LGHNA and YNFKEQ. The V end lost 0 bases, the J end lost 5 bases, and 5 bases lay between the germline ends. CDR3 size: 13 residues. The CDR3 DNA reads TGTGCCAGCAGCCAAGAAGAGGATCAGCCCCAGCATTTT. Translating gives CASSQEEDQPQHF.

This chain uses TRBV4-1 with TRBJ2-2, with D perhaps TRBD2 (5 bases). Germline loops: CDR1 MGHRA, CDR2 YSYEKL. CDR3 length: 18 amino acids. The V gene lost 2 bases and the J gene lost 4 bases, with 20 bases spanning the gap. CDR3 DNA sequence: TGCGCCAGCAGCCAATTCTTCGGGAATTCAAAAGTCACCGGGGAGCTGTTTTTT. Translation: CASSQFFGNSKVTGELFF.

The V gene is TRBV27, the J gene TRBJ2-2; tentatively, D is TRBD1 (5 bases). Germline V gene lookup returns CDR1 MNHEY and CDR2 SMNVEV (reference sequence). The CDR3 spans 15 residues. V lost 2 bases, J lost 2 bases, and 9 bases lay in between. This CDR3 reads CASSLTQVNTGELFF. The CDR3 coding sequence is TGTGCCAGCAGTTTAACACAGGTCAACACCGGGGAGCTGTTTTTT.

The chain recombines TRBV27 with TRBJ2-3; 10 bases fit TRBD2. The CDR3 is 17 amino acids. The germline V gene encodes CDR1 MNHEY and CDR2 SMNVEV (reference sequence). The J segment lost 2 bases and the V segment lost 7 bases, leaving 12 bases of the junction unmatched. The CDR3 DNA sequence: TGTGCCAGCACCCCTAGCGGGGGTCACCTCCTCACAGATACGCAGTATTTT. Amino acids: CASTPSGGHLLTDTQYF.

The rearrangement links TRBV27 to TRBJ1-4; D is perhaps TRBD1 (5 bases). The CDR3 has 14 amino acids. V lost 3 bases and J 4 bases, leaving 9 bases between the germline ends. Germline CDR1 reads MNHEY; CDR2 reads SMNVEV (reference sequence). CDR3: CASSFSGFNEKLFF. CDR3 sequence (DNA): TGTGCCAGCAGTTTTTCAGGGTTTAATGAAAAACTGTTTTTT.

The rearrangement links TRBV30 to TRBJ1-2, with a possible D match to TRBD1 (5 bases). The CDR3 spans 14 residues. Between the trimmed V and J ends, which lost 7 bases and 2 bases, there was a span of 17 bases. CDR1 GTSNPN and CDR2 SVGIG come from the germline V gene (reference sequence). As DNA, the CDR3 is TGTGCCTTGGATGATGACAGAGTAAACTATGGCTACACCTTC. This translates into CALDDDRVNYGYTF.

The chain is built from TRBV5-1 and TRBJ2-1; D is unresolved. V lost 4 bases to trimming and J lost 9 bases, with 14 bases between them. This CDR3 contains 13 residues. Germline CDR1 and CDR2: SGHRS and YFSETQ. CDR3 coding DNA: TGCGCCAGCAGCGCCGAGGTAGCTAGTGAGCAGTTCTTC. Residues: CASSAEVASEQFF.

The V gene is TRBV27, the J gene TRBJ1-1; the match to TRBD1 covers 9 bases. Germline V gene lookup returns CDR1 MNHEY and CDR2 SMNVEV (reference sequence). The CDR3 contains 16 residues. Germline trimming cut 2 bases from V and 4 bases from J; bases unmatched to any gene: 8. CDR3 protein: CASSLGPGTGITEAFF. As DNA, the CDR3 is TGTGCCAGCAGTTTAGGGCCCGGGACAGGGATCACTGAAGCTTTCTTT.

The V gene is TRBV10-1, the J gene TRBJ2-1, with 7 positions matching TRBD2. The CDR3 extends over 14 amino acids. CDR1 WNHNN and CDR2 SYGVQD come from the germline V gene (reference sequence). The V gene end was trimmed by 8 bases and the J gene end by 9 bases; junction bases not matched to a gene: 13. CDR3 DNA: TGCGCCAGCGAACAGAGCGGGGCAAGTGGTGAGCAGTTCTTC. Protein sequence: CASEQSGASGEQFF.

CDR3 amino acids: CSVEAGFTGELFF. The CDR3 DNA reads as TGCAGCGTTGAAGCGGGGTTTACCGGGGAGCTGTTTTTT. The chain recombines TRBV29-1 with TRBJ2-2; D is possibly TRBD2 (5 bases). Trimming took 1 base from V and 5 from J, leaving 8 bases between them. The CDR3 is 13 amino acids. Germline assignment: CDR1 SQVTM and CDR2 ANQGSEA.

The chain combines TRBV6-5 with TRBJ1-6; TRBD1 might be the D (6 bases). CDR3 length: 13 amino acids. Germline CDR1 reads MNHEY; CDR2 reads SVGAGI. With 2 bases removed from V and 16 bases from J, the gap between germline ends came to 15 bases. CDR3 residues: CASSYPDSHSLHF. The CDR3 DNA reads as TGTGCCAGCAGTTACCCGGACAGCCACTCTCTCCACTTT.

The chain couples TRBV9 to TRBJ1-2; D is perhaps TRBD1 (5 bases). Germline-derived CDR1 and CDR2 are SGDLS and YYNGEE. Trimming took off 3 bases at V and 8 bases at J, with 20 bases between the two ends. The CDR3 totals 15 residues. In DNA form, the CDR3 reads TGTGCCAGCAGCGGGTCCTTAGAGAGGGGAGTGGGCTACACCTTC. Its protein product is CASSGSLERGVGYTF.

CDR3 DNA sequence: TGTGCCAGCAGCGGAAGCCCCCAAGCGGCTAATGAAAAACTGTTTTTT. Protein sequence: CASSGSPQAANEKLFF. The chain has TRBV7-9 and TRBJ1-4; D is uncertain. The CDR3 runs to 16 residues. V was pared by 5 bases and J by 3 bases, with 16 bases between. CDR1 is SEHNR, CDR2 FQNEAQ, per germline (reference sequence).

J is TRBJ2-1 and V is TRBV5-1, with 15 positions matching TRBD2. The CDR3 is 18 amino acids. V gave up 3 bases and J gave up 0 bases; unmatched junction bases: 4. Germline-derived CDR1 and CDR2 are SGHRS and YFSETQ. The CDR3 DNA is TGCGCCAGCAGCTGGGGACTAGCGGGGGGACTCTCCTACAATGAGCAGTTCTTC. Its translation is CASSWGLAGGLSYNEQFF.

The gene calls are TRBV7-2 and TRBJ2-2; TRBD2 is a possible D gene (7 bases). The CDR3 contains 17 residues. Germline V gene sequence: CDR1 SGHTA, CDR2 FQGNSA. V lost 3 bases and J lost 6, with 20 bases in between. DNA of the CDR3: TGTGCCAGCAGCTTTGGGGGGGGCCCTCCGGGCTCCGGGGAGCTGTTTTTT. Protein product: CASSFGGGPPGSGELFF. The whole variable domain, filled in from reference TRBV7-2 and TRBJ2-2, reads GAGVSQSPSNKVTEKGKDVELRCDPISGHTALYWYRQSLGQGLEFLIYFQGNSAPDKSGLPSDRFSAERTGGSVSTLTIQRTQQEDSAVYLCASSFGGGPPGSGELFFGEGSRLTVL.

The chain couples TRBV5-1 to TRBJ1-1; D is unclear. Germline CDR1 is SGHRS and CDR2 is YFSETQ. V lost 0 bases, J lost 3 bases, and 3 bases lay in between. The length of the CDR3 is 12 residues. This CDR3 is CASSLADTEAFF. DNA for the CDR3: TGCGCCAGCAGCTTGGCCGACACTGAAGCTTTCTTT.

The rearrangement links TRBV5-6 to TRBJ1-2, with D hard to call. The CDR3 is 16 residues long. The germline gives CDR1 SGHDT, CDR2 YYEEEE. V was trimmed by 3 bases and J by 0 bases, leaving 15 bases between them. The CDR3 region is CASSSISTVANYGYTF. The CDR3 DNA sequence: TGTGCCAGCAGCTCCATTTCAACGGTAGCTAACTATGGCTACACCTTC. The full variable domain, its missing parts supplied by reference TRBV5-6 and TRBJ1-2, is DAGVTQSPTHLIKTRGQQVTLRCSPKSGHDTVSWYQQALGQGPQFIFQYYEEEERQRGNFPDRFSGHQFPNYSSELNVNALLLGDSALYLCASSSISTVANYGYTFGSGTRLTVV.

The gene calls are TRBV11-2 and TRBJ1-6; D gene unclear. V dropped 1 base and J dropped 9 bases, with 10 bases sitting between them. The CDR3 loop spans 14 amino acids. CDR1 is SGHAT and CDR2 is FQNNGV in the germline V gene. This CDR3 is CASSLVRSVSPLHF. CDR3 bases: TGTGCCAGCAGCTTAGTGAGGAGTGTTTCACCCCTCCACTTT.

The CDR3 DNA reads as TGCGCCAGCACTGGACAAATTTTGGTCGGGGAGCTGTTTTTT. Translation gives CASTGQILVGELFF. This chain uses TRBV10-2 with TRBJ2-2, with D tentatively TRBD1 (5 bases). The CDR3 has 14 amino acids. Germline V gives CDR1 WSHSY, CDR2 SAAADI. V lost 7 bases, J lost 7 bases, and 16 bases lay in between.

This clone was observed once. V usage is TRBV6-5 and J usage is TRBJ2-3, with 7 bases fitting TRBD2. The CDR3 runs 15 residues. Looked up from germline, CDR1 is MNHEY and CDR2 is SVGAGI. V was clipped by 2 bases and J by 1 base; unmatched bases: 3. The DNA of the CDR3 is TGTGCCAGCAGTTACAGGGCGGGGGGCACAGATACGCAGTATTTT. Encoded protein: CASSYRAGGTDTQYF.

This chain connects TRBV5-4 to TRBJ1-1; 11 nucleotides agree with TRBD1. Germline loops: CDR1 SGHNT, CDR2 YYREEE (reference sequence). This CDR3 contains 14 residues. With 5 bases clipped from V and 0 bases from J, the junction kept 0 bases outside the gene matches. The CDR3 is CASRGQGVNTEAFF. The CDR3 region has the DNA TGTGCCAGCAGGGGACAGGGGGTGAACACTGAAGCTTTCTTT. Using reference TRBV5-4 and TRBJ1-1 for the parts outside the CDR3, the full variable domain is ETGVTQSPTHLIKTRGQQVTLRCSSQSGHNTVSWYQQALGQGPQFIFQYYREEENGRGNFPPRFSGLQFPNYSSELNVNALELDDSALYLCASRGQGVNTEAFFGQGTRLTVV.

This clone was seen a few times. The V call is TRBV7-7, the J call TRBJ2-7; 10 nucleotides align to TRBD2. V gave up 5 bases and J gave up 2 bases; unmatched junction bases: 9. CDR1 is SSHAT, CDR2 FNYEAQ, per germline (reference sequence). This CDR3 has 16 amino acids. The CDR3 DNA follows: TGTGCCAGCAGCCCCGCGGGTAGCGGGGGGCCCTACGAGCAGTACTTC. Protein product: CASSPAGSGGPYEQYF.

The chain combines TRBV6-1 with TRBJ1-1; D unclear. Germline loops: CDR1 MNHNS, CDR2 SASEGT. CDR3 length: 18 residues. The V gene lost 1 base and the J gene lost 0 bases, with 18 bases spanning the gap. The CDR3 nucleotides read TGTGCCAGCAGTGAAGTTTCGGAATTTACCAGGATGAACACTGAAGCTTTCTTT. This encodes CASSEVSEFTRMNTEAFF.

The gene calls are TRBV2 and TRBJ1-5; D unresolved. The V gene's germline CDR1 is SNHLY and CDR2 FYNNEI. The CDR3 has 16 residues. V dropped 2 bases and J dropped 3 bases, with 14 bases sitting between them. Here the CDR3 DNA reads TGTGCCAGCAGTGAAAGTCCGGGAAACTCCAATCAGCCCCAGCATTTT. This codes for CASSESPGNSNQPQHF.

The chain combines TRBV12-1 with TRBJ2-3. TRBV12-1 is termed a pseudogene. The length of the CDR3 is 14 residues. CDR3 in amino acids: CASSFSPNTDTQYF. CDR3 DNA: TGTGCCAGCAGCTTTTCCCCGAACACAGATACGCAGTATTTT.

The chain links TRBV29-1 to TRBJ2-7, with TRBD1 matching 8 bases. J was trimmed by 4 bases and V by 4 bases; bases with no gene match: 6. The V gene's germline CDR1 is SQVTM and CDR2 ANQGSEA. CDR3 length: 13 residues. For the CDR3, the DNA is TGCAGCGTTGTAACAGGGGGAATGTACGAGCAGTACTTC. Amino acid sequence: CSVVTGGMYEQYF.

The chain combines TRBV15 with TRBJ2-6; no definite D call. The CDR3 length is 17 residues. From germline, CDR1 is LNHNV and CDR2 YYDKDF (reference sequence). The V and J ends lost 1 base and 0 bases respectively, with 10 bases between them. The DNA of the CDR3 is TGTGCCACCAGCAGAGTACCAACTGGCTCTGGGGCCAACGTCCTGACTTTC. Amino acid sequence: CATSRVPTGSGANVLTF.